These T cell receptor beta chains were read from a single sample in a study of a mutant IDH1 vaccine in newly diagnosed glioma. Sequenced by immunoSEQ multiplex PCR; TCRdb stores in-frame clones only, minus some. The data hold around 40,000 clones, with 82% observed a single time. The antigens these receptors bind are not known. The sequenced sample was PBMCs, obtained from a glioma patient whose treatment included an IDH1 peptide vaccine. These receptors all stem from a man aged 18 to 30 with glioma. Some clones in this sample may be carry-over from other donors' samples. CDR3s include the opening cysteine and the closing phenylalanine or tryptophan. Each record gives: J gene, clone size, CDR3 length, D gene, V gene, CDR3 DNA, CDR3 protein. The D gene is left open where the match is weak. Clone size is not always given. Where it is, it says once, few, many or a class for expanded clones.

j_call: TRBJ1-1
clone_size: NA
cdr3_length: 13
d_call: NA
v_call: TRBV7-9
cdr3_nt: TGTGCCAGCAGCTCCCTCTTGGGGGCTGAAGCTTTCTTT
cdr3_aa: CASSSLLGAEAFF

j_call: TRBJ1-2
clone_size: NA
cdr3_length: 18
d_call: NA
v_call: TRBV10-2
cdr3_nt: TGCGCCAGCAGTGAGTCGAGGGCAGGGGTTTATTCTAACTATGGCTACACCTTC
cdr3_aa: CASSESRAGVYSNYGYTF

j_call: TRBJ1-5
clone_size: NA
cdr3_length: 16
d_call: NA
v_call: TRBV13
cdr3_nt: TGTGCCAGCAGCTTGCAGGGGTCCATCGTAAATCAGCCCCAGCATTTT
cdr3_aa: CASSLQGSIVNQPQHF

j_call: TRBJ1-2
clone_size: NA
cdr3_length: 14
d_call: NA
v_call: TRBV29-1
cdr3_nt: TGCAGCGTTGAAGAACCAGGGATCGGCTATGGCTACACCTTC
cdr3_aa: CSVEEPGIGYGYTF

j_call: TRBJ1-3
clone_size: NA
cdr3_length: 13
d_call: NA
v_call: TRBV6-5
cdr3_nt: TGTGCCAGCGCAGGCATCTCTGGAAACACCATATATTTT
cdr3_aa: CASAGISGNTIYF

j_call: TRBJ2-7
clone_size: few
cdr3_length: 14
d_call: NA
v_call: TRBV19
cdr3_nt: TGTGCCAGTAGACCAACAGGGCGCTCCTACGAGCAGTACTTC
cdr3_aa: CASRPTGRSYEQYF

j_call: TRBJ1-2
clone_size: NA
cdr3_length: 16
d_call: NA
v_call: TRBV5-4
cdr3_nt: TGTGCCAGCAGCTCCCCAGGGAGGGAAGGGGCTTATGGCTACACCTTC
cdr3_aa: CASSSPGREGAYGYTF

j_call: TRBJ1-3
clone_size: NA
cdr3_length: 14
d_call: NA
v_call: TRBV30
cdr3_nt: TGTGCCTGGAGTGAACTGGGGCTGGGTGACACCATATATTTT
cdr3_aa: CAWSELGLGDTIYF

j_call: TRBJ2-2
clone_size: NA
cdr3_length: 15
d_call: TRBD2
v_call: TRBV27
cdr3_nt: TGTGCCAGCACAGTCCTAGCGGGGGGGGCCGGGGAGCTGTTTTTT
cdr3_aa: CASTVLAGGAGELFF

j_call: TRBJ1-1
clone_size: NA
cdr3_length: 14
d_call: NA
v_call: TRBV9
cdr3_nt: TGTGCCAGCAGCCACCAAACACGAGTCACTGAAGCTTTCTTT
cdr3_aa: CASSHQTRVTEAFF

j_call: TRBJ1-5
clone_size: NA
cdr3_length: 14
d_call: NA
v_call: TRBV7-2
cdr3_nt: TGTGCCAGCAGCGTAGACTCCACGGGACAGCCCCAGCATTTT
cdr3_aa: CASSVDSTGQPQHF

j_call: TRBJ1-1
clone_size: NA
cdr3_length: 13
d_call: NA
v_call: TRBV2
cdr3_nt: TGTGCCAGCAGTGAAGAGGGAACTACTGAAGCTTTCTTT
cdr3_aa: CASSEEGTTEAFF

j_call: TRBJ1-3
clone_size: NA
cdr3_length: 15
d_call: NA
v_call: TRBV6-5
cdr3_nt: TGTGCCAGCAGTTACTTTCCGGGTCGTGGAAACACCATATATTTT
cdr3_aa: CASSYFPGRGNTIYF

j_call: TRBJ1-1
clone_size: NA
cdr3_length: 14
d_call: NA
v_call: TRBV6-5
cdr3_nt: TGTGCCAGCAGTTATAGGGGGAGGAGCTCTGAAGCTTTCTTT
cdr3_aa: CASSYRGRSSEAFF

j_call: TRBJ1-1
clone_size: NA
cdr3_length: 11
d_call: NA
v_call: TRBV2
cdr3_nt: TGTGCCAGCACCGGACGGCGTGAAGCTTTCTTT
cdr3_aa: CASTGRREAFF

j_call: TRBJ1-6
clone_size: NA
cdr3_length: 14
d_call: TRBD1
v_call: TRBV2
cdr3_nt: TGTGCCAGCAACCAAGGGGGCCGGGCGAATCCCCTCCACTTT
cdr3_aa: CASNQGGRANPLHF